Detailed here is one TCR beta chain. Which antigen it targets is not known. Base qualities are missing; no much larger clone stands one base away. This sample was taken from a study of somatic mutations in cytotoxic T cells in rheumatoid arthritis (dated by TCRdb to about 2017). Turning to the overall study: Sorted V beta1+ cells also underwent TCRB sequencing, and some V beta antibody-stained T-cell populations were flow-sorted at nearly 100% purity on a FACSAria II or Sony SH800. To characterize clonality, the study used TCRB deep sequencing while asking whether somatic mutations are carried by expanded CD8+ T-cell clones in newly diagnosed, untreated rheumatoid arthritis. A total of 65 or so rheumatoid arthritis patients and some 18 healthy controls underwent TCRB deep sequencing. The median ages of the patient and control groups were essentially identical.

In the germline V gene (reference sequence), CDR1 corresponds to SGHAT and CDR2 to FQDESV. Including the terminal cysteine and phenylalanine, the CDR3 comprises 15 residues. Just CDR3 DNA is preserved here, 45 bases in frame from base 1. V loses 4 bases at its end and J loses 0 bases; junction bases beyond the gene matches: 5. Genomic DNA underwent TCRB CDR3 sequencing using the immunoSEQ assay. Per the authors' processing: Only productive TCRB rearrangements were included in the analyses. Defining a clone by its unique TCRB CDR3 sequence, the study calculated clonality as a productive clonality index derived from Shannon entropy. Repertoire overlap between two samples was calculated from the template counts of each clone relative to total templates per sample. V-gene usage from TCRB sequencing and V-gene usage measured by flow cytometry were correlated (Spearman r of about 0.56). The source is immuneACCESS, and TCRdb retained only in-frame sequences with V and J called. Part of the clones is not carried over; for the studies checked, unresolved V genes explain less than half of this, and the remainder is unexplained. V and J calls and clone size come straight from that table; D and trimming were deduced from the DNA. This sample is represented by approximately 24,000 clones; 70% to 85% of them were singletons. Approximately 9.3% of the sample is taken by the ten largest.

With a median age of about 51 years (range about 21-70) and approximately 53% female, the healthy controls consisted of under 25 blood donors whose buffy coats were used. Flow cytometry confirmed the purity of CD4+ and CD8+ cells that had been isolated by positive magnetic bead selection on an AutoMACS. Isolation of peripheral blood mononuclear cells was done through Ficoll-Paque PLUS density gradient separation. Using Nucleospin Tissue or Tissue XS kits, DNA was extracted from CD4-enriched, CD8-enriched or PBMC samples, with quantification by a Qubit 2.0 fluorometer. The investigation overall reported the following: The antigen targets of the expanded CD8+ clones were unknown, and absence from virus-specific databases did not rule out viral specificity. In patients, CD8+ clonality rose with age (Spearman r of about 0.51), which was not the case in healthy controls. CD8+ T-cell clonality in rheumatoid arthritis patients was not significantly different from that in age-matched healthy controls. Several identical CD8+ TCRB sequences were found in both blood and synovial fluid, and in 8 of 65 patients the largest CD8+ clone exceeded 20% of CD8+ cells. The finding that TRBV07 was slightly underrepresented in patients was left unadjusted for multiple comparisons.

This clonotype originated in a young woman in good health. The sequenced sample was CD8+ T cells sorted from blood. The V and J genes are TRBV11-1 and TRBJ1-2; 7 nucleotides in the junction match TRBD1. The sequenced DNA: TGTGCCAGCAGCTCCGGGACAGACGCTAACTATGGCTACACCTTC. It is translated as CASSSGTDANYGYTF. Reference TRBV11-1 and TRBJ1-2 proteins supply the regions before and after the CDR3; the full variable domain is: EAEVAQSPRYKITEKSQAVAFWCDPISGHATLYWYRQILGQGPELLVQFQDESVVDDSQLPKDRFSAERLKGVDSTLKIQPAELGDSAMYLCASSSGTDANYGYTFGSGTRLTVV.